The next 10 T cell receptor beta chains were all read from a single sample in a study of OX40 agonist ivuxolimab in advanced cancers. Method: immunoSEQ multiplex PCR; TCRdb's copy keeps in-frame clones and lacks some. This table has over 20,000 clones, 65% to 90% appearing once. The specimen comprised CD4+ or CD8+ T cells sorted from blood, sampled in a trial of the OX40 agonist ivuxolimab. Receptors originate from an adult with an advanced solid tumor such as melanoma, head and neck, liver or kidney cancer.

V and J are TRBV9 and TRBJ2-1, with 11 bases matching TRBD2. Unmatched junction bases numbered 6, after V lost 3 bases and J lost 4 bases. This CDR3 is built from 16 residues. Germline CDR1 reads SGDLS; CDR2 reads YYNGEE. The CDR3 DNA follows: TGTGCCAGCAGCGACTCAATAGCGGGAGGGTACAATGAGCAGTTCTTC. Translation: CASSDSIAGGYNEQFF.

The V gene is TRBV5-1, the J gene TRBJ2-5, with TRBD2 matching over 10 bases. V trimming: 4 bases; J trimming: 3 bases; junction bases outside the gene matches: 6. The germline gives CDR1 SGHRS, CDR2 YFSETQ. The CDR3 covers 15 residues. The CDR3 nucleotides are TGCGCCAGCAGCCTACTAGCGGGGAGGGAAGAGACCCAGTACTTC. The encoded protein is CASSLLAGREETQYF.

V is TRBV9 and J is TRBJ2-5; D call uncertain. Germline V gene data show CDR1 as SGDLS and CDR2 as YYNGEE. V was shortened by 0 bases and J by 5 bases, with 11 bases between the two germline ends. This CDR3 is built from 14 residues. This chain's CDR3 is CASSVGQAGETQYF. The CDR3 region has the DNA TGTGCCAGCAGCGTAGGGCAGGCCGGGGAGACCCAGTACTTC.

The chain is built from TRBV10-2 and TRBJ2-3; TRBD2 aligns across 14 bases. V was pared by 1 base and J by 10 bases, with 22 bases of the junction left unmatched. CDR3 length equals 21 residues. Germline V gene data show CDR1 as WSHSY and CDR2 as SAAADI. CDR3 amino acids: CASSEFSAGRTSGGPSGAQYF. The CDR3 DNA is TGCGCCAGCAGTGAGTTTTCGGCCGGACGGACTAGCGGGGGGCCCTCGGGGGCGCAGTATTTT.

The chain employs TRBV2 and TRBJ1-2; D not certain. V was pared by 3 bases and J by 3 bases, with 5 bases between. CDR1 and CDR2 (germline): SNHLY, FYNNEI. The CDR3 is 12 amino acids. In DNA, the CDR3 is TGTGCCAGCAGTGAGACGGACTATGGCTACACCTTC. This translates into CASSETDYGYTF.

The J gene is TRBJ2-7, the V gene TRBV7-2; D not certain. CDR1 and CDR2 from the germline V gene are SGHTA and FQGNSA. CDR3 length equals 14 residues. V lost 4 bases, J lost 6 bases, and 16 bases lay in between. CDR3 region: CASSSTPLVSEQYF. CDR3 in DNA: TGTGCCAGCAGCTCGACCCCTCTGGTCTCCGAGCAGTACTTC.

This chain joins TRBV4-3 and TRBJ2-1; 15 nucleotides line up with TRBD2. Germline V gene sequence: CDR1 LGHNA, CDR2 YSLEER. The CDR3 is 17 amino acids. Trimming at V came to 0 bases and at J to 4 bases, leaving 1 base not matched to a gene. The CDR3 nucleotides read TGCGCCAGCAGCCAAGAGGGACTAGCGGGGGGATACAATGAGCAGTTCTTC. Its protein is CASSQEGLAGGYNEQFF.

The CDR3 sequence: CASSLDTGVTGELFF. Written as DNA, the CDR3 is TGTGCCAGCAGCTTAGACACAGGGGTCACCGGGGAGCTGTTTTTT. The rearrangement joins TRBV11-3 to TRBJ2-2, with 7 bases fitting TRBD1. The germline V gene encodes CDR1 SGHNT and CDR2 YENEEA. J gave up 4 bases and V 0 bases, and 2 bases lay outside the gene matches. The CDR3 totals 15 residues.

This clone appeared once. Distinct nucleotide sequences in the sample also encode this CDR3. The chain uses TRBV9 and TRBJ1-2; no firm D call. The CDR3 extends over 12 amino acids. Trimming left V 8 bases short and J 7 bases short, with 15 bases between. Germline V lookup: CDR1 SGDLS, CDR2 YYNGEE. CDR3 residues: CASSPRKGGYTF. CDR3 DNA: TGTGCCAGTAGCCCGCGGAAGGGTGGCTACACCTTC.

The J gene is TRBJ2-3, the V gene TRBV5-4; D ambiguous. The germline V gene encodes CDR1 SGHNT and CDR2 YYREEE (reference sequence). V lost 0 bases, J lost 2 bases, and 7 bases lay in between. This CDR3 has 14 amino acids. The CDR3 sequence is CASSLGSDTDTQYF. CDR3 in DNA: TGTGCCAGCAGCTTGGGTTCAGACACAGATACGCAGTATTTT.